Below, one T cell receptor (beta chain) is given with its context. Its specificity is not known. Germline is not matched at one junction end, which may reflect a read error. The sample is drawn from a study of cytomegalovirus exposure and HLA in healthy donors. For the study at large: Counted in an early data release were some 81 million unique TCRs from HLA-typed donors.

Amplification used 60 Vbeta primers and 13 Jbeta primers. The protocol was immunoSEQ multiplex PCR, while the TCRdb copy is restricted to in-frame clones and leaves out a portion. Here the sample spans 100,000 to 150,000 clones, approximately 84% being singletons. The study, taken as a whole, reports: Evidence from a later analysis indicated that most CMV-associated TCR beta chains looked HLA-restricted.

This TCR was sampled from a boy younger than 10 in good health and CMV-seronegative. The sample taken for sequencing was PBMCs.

CDR3 DNA sequence: TGTTCCAGCAGCTTAGATCCTGGGGGACTCATTAACACCGGGGAGCTGTTTTTT. Amino acid sequence: CSSSLDPGGLINTGELFF. The chain links TRBV7-9 to TRBJ2-2; tentative D call: TRBD2 (6 bases). The CDR3 loop spans 18 amino acids. Germline V lookup: CDR1 SEHNR, CDR2 FQNEAQ (reference sequence).